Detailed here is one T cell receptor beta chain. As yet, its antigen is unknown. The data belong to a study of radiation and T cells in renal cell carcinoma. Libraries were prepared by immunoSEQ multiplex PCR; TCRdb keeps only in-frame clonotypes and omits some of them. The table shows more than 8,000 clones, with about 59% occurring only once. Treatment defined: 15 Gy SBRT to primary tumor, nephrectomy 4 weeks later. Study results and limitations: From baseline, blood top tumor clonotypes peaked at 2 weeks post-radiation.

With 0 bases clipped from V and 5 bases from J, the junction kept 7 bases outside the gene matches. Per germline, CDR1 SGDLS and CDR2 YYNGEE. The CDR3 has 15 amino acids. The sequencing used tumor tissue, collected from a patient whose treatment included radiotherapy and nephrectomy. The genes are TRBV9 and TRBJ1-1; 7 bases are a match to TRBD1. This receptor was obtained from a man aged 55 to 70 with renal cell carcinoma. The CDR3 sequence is CASSVVAGGHTEAFF. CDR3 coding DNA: TGTGCCAGCAGCGTAGTGGCAGGGGGACATACTGAAGCTTTCTTT. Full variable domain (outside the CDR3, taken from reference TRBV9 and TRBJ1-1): DSGVTQTPKHLITATGQRVTLRCSPRSGDLSVYWYQQSLDQGLQFLIQYYNGEERAKGNILERFSAQQFPDLHSELNLSSLELGDSALYFCASSVVAGGHTEAFFGQGTRLTVV.